A single sample is the source of the 22 T cell receptor beta chains below, sequenced in a study of early T cells in non-severe SARS-CoV-2 infection. MiXCR, run by TCRdb on the 5' RACE reads, gives a single entry per CDR3 protein. The data show about 110,000 distinct CDR3 sequences, around 10% seen once. Source material: whole blood. Receptor source: an adult who was a healthcare worker with PCR-confirmed SARS-CoV-2 infection or an uninfected control (not recorded which).

The V call is TRBV6-2 or TRBV6-3, the J call TRBJ2-5, with D possibly being TRBD1 or TRBD2 (5 bases each). The CDR3 is made up of 16 amino acids. V was shortened by 3 bases and J by 3 bases, with 17 bases between the two germline ends. Germline V CDR1 and CDR2: MNHEY, SVGEGT. The CDR3 region has the DNA TGTGCCAGCAGTTATCCCAAACCGGGACGGAAAGAGACCCAGTACTTC. Translated: CASSYPKPGRKETQYF.

This clonotype turned up a few times. The rearrangement joins TRBV20-1 to TRBJ1-2; TRBD1 is a possible D gene (5 bases). Germline values: CDR1 DFQATT, CDR2 SNEGSKA (reference sequence). This CDR3 spans 12 amino acids. Trimming cost V 8 bases and J 5 bases, with 15 bases left between them. The CDR3 spells CSLGAPYYGYTF. The CDR3 region has the DNA TGCAGTCTTGGGGCCCCATATTATGGCTACACCTTC.

By share, this clonotype counts as medium-sized. The chain combines TRBV12-3 or TRBV12-4 with TRBJ2-1; 9 bases agree with TRBD1. V was clipped by 3 bases and J by 8 bases; unmatched bases: 2. The CDR3 is 13 residues long. The CDR3 DNA follows: TGTGCCAGCAGTTTGGGACAGGGCCATGAGCAGTTCTTC. Translation: CASSLGQGHEQFF.

This clonotype has more than one count but fewer than ten. V usage is TRBV18 and J usage is TRBJ2-1; D is unresolved. The CDR3 extends over 16 amino acids. V shed 3 bases and J shed 0 bases, with 12 bases lying between them. Germline V lookup: CDR1 KGHSH, CDR2 LQKENI. The CDR3 loop reads CASSPRGQSSYNEQFF. The CDR3 DNA follows: TGTGCCAGCTCACCCCGTGGCCAGAGCTCCTACAATGAGCAGTTCTTC.

In nucleotides, the CDR3 is TGTGCCAGCAGCTTAGAGGGACTAGCAAGGTACGAGCAGTACTTC. Translated, it gives CASSLEGLARYEQYF. V is TRBV13 and J is TRBJ2-7, with 9 bases lining up with TRBD2. The CDR3 has 15 residues. Germline V gene sequence: CDR1 PRHDT, CDR2 FYEKMQ (reference sequence). The ends lost 1 base at V and 4 bases at J; junction bases unmatched: 5.

V gene TRBV7-2 combines with J gene TRBJ2-3; 7 nucleotides align to TRBD2. The CDR3 runs 15 residues. Germline V gives CDR1 SGHTA, CDR2 FQGNSA. The junction had 14 bases not matched to a gene; V was cut back by 2 bases and J by 12 bases. The CDR3 is CASSLRSGVRREQYF. CDR3 sequence (DNA): TGTGCCAGCAGCTTACGAAGCGGGGTCCGACGGGAACAGTATTTT.

This rearrangement joins TRBV19 to TRBJ1-1; 9 bases align to TRBD1. This CDR3 is 15 amino acids long. V lost 4 bases to trimming and J lost 1 base; unmatched junction nucleotides: 4. Germline lookup yields CDR1 LNHDA and CDR2 SQIVND (reference sequence). CDR3 sequence: CASSRTGGSNTEAFF. In DNA, the CDR3 is TGTGCCAGTAGTAGAACAGGGGGCTCGAACACTGAAGCTTTCTTT.

This clonotype was seen only a few times. The chain has TRBV28 and TRBJ1-6, with a possible D match to TRBD1 (5 bases). This CDR3 has 16 amino acids. CDR1 and CDR2 from the germline V gene are MDHEN and SYDVKM. V was cut by 2 bases and J by 5 bases, with 13 bases left in between. CDR3 DNA sequence: TGTGCCAGCAGTTTAATCGGGGGTATACATAATTCACCCCTCCACTTT. Its translation: CASSLIGGIHNSPLHF.

This chain uses TRBV5-1 with TRBJ1-2; 8 bases match TRBD1. V shed 4 bases, J shed 5 bases, and the junction held 4 bases outside the gene matches. Germline V lookup: CDR1 SGHRS, CDR2 YFSETQ. The CDR3 sequence is 13 residues long. This chain's CDR3 is CASSVGTGYGYTF. CDR3 nucleotide sequence: TGCGCCAGCAGCGTGGGGACAGGATATGGCTACACCTTC.

This clonotype was counted a few times. This chain uses TRBV4-3 with TRBJ2-3; D is possibly TRBD1 or TRBD2 (6 bases each). Germline V gene data show CDR1 as LGHNA and CDR2 as YSLEER. V lost 0 bases to trimming and J lost 2 bases, with 18 bases between them. This CDR3 is 18 amino acids long. The CDR3 DNA is TGCGCCAGCAGCCAAGATCTTGGCCCGCGGGACAACACAGATACGCAGTATTTT. Protein sequence: CASSQDLGPRDNTDTQYF.

About this clonotype: Given a much more abundant clone one base away, this may be a read error. The CDR3: CASSPRAVNYGYTF. For the CDR3, the DNA is TGTGCCAGCAGCCCCCGGGCAGTGAACTATGGCTACACCTTC. The chain carries TRBV9 and TRBJ1-2; D not certain. Germline CDR1 SGDLS, CDR2 YYNGEE. This CDR3 contains 14 residues. The germline V and J ends were trimmed by 4 bases and 2 bases, with 12 bases remaining between them.

This clonotype was recorded many times. The chain has TRBV5-6 and TRBJ2-2; 9 nucleotides line up with TRBD2. CDR1 and CDR2 (germline): SGHDT, YYEEEE. The CDR3 runs 17 residues. With V trimmed by 1 base and J by 7 bases, 11 bases remained unmatched. The CDR3 nucleotides are TGTGCCAGCAGCTTGCCTAGCGGGGACCTGGTTCACGGGGAGCTGTTTTTT. Translated, it gives CASSLPSGDLVHGELFF.

Ten or more counts support this clonotype. The gene calls are TRBV7-8 and TRBJ2-3, with a weak D call TRBD2 (5 bases). Per the germline V gene, CDR1 is SGHVS and CDR2 is FQNEAQ. CDR3 length equals 14 residues. V was cut by 2 bases and J by 6 bases, with 12 bases left in between. CDR3 DNA sequence: TGTGCCAGCAGCTTAACCGGGATCAGGGATACGCAGTATTTT. Its translation: CASSLTGIRDTQYF.

This clonotype appeared a few times. The CDR3 is CASSPETGVEQYF. The CDR3 bases are TGTGCCAGCAGCCCCGAGACAGGGGTCGAGCAGTACTTC. The chain couples TRBV12-3 or TRBV12-4 to TRBJ2-7; TRBD1 matches at 8 bases. The V and J ends lost 6 bases and 6 bases, in that order; junction bases with no gene match: 7. The CDR3 consists of 13 residues.

This clonotype was observed at least ten times. The gene calls are TRBV7-6 and TRBJ2-7; a weak D match, TRBD2 (7 bases). Germline CDR1 is SGHVS and CDR2 is FNYEAQ. CDR3 length: 15 residues. V was clipped by 0 bases and J by 0 bases, with 9 bases between them. CDR3 protein: CASSLARGPSYEQYF. The CDR3 DNA sequence: TGTGCCAGCAGCTTAGCGCGGGGGCCCTCCTACGAGCAGTACTTC. The variable domain in full, completed from reference TRBV7-6 and TRBJ2-7, reads GAGVSQSPRYKVTKRGQDVALRCDPISGHVSLYWYRQALGQGPEFLTYFNYEAQQDKSGLPNDRFSAERPEGSISTLTIQRTEQRDSAMYRCASSLARGPSYEQYFGPGTRLTVT.

V is TRBV20-1 and J is TRBJ1-6, with a possible D match to TRBD1 (5 bases). V was clipped by 3 bases and J by 9 bases, with 18 bases between them. Germline CDR1 is DFQATT and CDR2 is SNEGSKA (reference sequence). The CDR3 has 15 residues. CDR3 residues: CSASGTGQGISPLHF. CDR3 coding DNA: TGCAGTGCTAGTGGGACGGGCCAAGGTATTTCACCCCTCCACTTT.

The chain links TRBV4-2 to TRBJ1-1; D unclear. The CDR3 runs to 14 residues. V lost 0 bases and J lost 8, with 13 bases in between. CDR1 LGHNA and CDR2 YNFKEQ come from the germline V gene. The CDR3 spells CASSQDGQVPEAFF. CDR3 DNA sequence: TGTGCCAGCAGCCAAGACGGGCAGGTTCCAGAAGCTTTCTTT.

This clonotype was seen repeatedly, ten times or more. This chain links TRBV7-8 with TRBJ2-3, with 12 bases lining up with TRBD2. V lost 2 bases, J lost 8 bases, and 5 bases stayed unmatched. Germline assignment: CDR1 SGHVS and CDR2 FQNEAQ. The CDR3 covers 15 residues. The DNA of the CDR3 is TGTGCCAGCAGCTTAAGTTCTAGCGGGAGGGTTACGCAGTATTTT. Translating it yields CASSLSSSGRVTQYF.

The gene calls are TRBV20-1 and TRBJ2-4, with 10 bases lining up with TRBD2. The CDR3 is 13 residues long. Germline CDR1 is DFQATT and CDR2 is SNEGSKA (reference sequence). The CDR3 bases are TGCACCACTCGGGCTAGCGGGAGAAACATTCAGTACTTC. Protein product: CTTRASGRNIQYF.

This clonotype was recorded at least ten times. The chain combines TRBV5-1 with TRBJ2-1; TRBD2 agrees at 14 bases. Germline loops: CDR1 SGHRS, CDR2 YFSETQ. CDR3 length: 19 residues. After removal of 4 bases from V and 9 bases from J, the junction contained 18 bases not matched to a gene. This chain's CDR3 is CASSRVGLAGEWISGEQFF. CDR3 in DNA: TGCGCCAGCAGCCGAGTGGGACTAGCGGGAGAGTGGATCTCCGGTGAGCAGTTCTTC.

This clonotype was seen only a few times. The chain couples TRBV4-1 to TRBJ1-3; D remains ambiguous. Trimming stripped 1 base from V and 4 bases from J, with 5 bases between. CDR1 is MGHRA and CDR2 is YSYEKL in the germline V gene. CDR3 length: 13 amino acids. The DNA for the CDR3 is TGCGCCAGCAGCCAAGGTCTCGGAAACACCATATATTTT. It specifies CASSQGLGNTIYF.

The sample holds many counts of this clonotype. The chain combines TRBV12-5 with TRBJ2-1; TRBD1 matches 8 bases. The CDR3 has 16 residues. Germline CDR1 reads LGHNT; CDR2 reads FRNRAP. V gave up 1 base and J gave up 8 bases; unmatched junction bases: 10. The CDR3 reads CASGLGLQGDGDEQFF. The CDR3, as DNA: TGTGCTAGTGGTTTGGGCCTACAGGGGGATGGGGATGAGCAGTTCTTC.